This TCR beta chain is drawn from a study of beta chain features in type 1 diabetes. The study's findings and limits: In every one of the four CD4+ subsets, TCRB CDR3s were moderately but significantly shorter in Type 1 diabetes patients.

Researchers reported sorting CD4+ naive, central memory, regulatory and stem cell-like memory cells via CD45RO/CCR7/CD25/CD127/CD95/CD27. Sorting gave populations that all exceeded 98% purity. Germline V gene data show CDR1 as SQVTM and CDR2 as ANQGSEA. The CDR3 runs to 13 residues. V lost 4 bases and J lost 3, with 7 bases in between. As every portion of the isolated RNA was reverse transcribed, the sequencing read expressed TCRB transcripts. Only in-frame clones appear in the TCRdb table, and some are missing; sequencing was by immunoSEQ multiplex PCR. The repertoire includes about 160,000 clones, roughly 65% of them detected once, and approximately 0.089% sits in the top ten. About this clone itself: Its antigen is as yet unknown.

The chain combines TRBV29-1 with TRBJ1-6; D is unresolved. This clonotype originated in a young man with type 1 diabetes. Material: naive CD4+ T cells from blood. The CDR3 region is CSVGDRYNSPLHF. Written as DNA, the CDR3 is TGCAGCGTTGGTGATCGCTATAATTCACCCCTCCACTTT. Full variable domain (rest looked up from reference TRBV29-1 and TRBJ1-6): SAVISQKPSRDICQRGTSLTIQCQVDSQVTMMFWYRQQPGQSLTLIATANQGSEATYESGFVIDKFPISRPNLTFSTLTVSNMSPEDSSIYLCSVGDRYNSPLHFGNGTRLTVT.